These T cell receptor beta chains were read from a single sample in a study of OX40 agonist ivuxolimab in advanced cancers. The table came from immunoSEQ multiplex PCR; TCRdb's copy has only in-frame clones and leaves some out. The repertoire holds tens of thousands of clones, with around 90% as singletons. Sequencing was performed on CD4+ or CD8+ T cells sorted from blood, taken in a trial of the OX40 agonist ivuxolimab. The receptors come from an adult with an advanced solid tumor such as melanoma, head and neck, liver or kidney cancer. The CDR3 runs from the conserved cysteine through the conserved F or W. The D gene is left open where the match is weak. The listing skips clone size in some rows; elsewhere it reads once, few, many or a size class.

V gene: TRBV29-1
clone size: once
D gene: NA
J gene: TRBJ2-7
CDR3 DNA: TGCAGCGTTAGGGGGTACTACGAGCAGTACTTC
CDR3 protein: CSVRGYYEQYF

V gene: TRBV5-1
clone size: NA
D gene: NA
J gene: TRBJ2-3
CDR3 DNA: TGCGCCAGCAGCCGACAGTCTAGCACAGATACGCAGTATTTT
CDR3 protein: CASSRQSSTDTQYF

V gene: TRBV11-2
clone size: NA
D gene: NA
J gene: TRBJ2-7
CDR3 DNA: TGTGCCAGCACCGAGCAGCAGGGCGAGCAGTACTTC
CDR3 protein: CASTEQQGEQYF

V gene: TRBV5-1
clone size: once
D gene: TRBD1
J gene: TRBJ2-7
CDR3 DNA: TGCGCCAGCGGCCCAGGGGGAGCTTCACACGAGCAGTACTTC
CDR3 protein: CASGPGGASHEQYF

V gene: TRBV5-1
clone size: NA
D gene: NA
J gene: TRBJ2-1
CDR3 DNA: TGCGCCAGCAGCTTTCAGGGGCAGATGGATGAGCAGTTCTTC
CDR3 protein: CASSFQGQMDEQFF

V gene: TRBV6-1
clone size: NA
D gene: TRBD1
J gene: TRBJ1-5
CDR3 DNA: TGTGCCAGCAGTGCGGGACAGGGAGGTCAGCCCCAGCATTTT
CDR3 protein: CASSAGQGGQPQHF

V gene: TRBV9
clone size: NA
D gene: NA
J gene: TRBJ2-2
CDR3 DNA: TGTGCCAGCAGCGTACCGGTTGCCGGGGAGCTGTTTTTT
CDR3 protein: CASSVPVAGELFF

V gene: TRBV7-2
clone size: NA
D gene: NA
J gene: TRBJ2-7
CDR3 DNA: TGTGCCAGCAGCAGTCTAGGGACCTACGAGCAGTACTTC
CDR3 protein: CASSSLGTYEQYF

V gene: TRBV10-3
clone size: NA
D gene: TRBD1
J gene: TRBJ1-1
CDR3 DNA: TGTGCCATCAGTCTAGCGGGACAGGGGATCACTGAAGCTTTCTTT
CDR3 protein: CAISLAGQGITEAFF

V gene: TRBV29-1
clone size: NA
D gene: NA
J gene: TRBJ1-1
CDR3 DNA: TGCAGCGCCCGGTTGGGGGGCCTTGAAGCTTTCTTT
CDR3 protein: CSARLGGLEAFF

V gene: TRBV11-2
clone size: NA
D gene: NA
J gene: TRBJ2-5
CDR3 DNA: TGTGCCAGCAGCTCCATCAGGGGAGGGGAGACCCAGTACTTC
CDR3 protein: CASSSIRGGETQYF

V gene: TRBV28
clone size: NA
D gene: NA
J gene: TRBJ1-5
CDR3 DNA: TGTGCCAGCAGTTTCTTCGCAGGGTATAGCAATCAGCCCCAGCATTTT
CDR3 protein: CASSFFAGYSNQPQHF

V gene: TRBV30
clone size: once
D gene: TRBD1
J gene: TRBJ1-6
CDR3 DNA: TGTGCCTGGAGTGCTGGCAGGGGGGGTCGACTACCCCTCCACTTT
CDR3 protein: CAWSAGRGGRLPLHF

V gene: TRBV11-3
clone size: NA
D gene: NA
J gene: TRBJ1-1
CDR3 DNA: TGTGCCAGCAGCTTAGATCTGGGCGGGAACACTGAAGCTTTCTTT
CDR3 protein: CASSLDLGGNTEAFF

V gene: TRBV18
clone size: NA
D gene: TRBD2
J gene: TRBJ2-7
CDR3 DNA: TGTGCCAGCTCACCCCCCCCGGGGGGGGTCGAGCAGTACTTC
CDR3 protein: CASSPPPGGVEQYF

V gene: TRBV6-1
clone size: NA
D gene: NA
J gene: TRBJ1-5
CDR3 DNA: TGTGCCAGCAGTGGACAACTTAGCAATCAGCCCCAGCATTTT
CDR3 protein: CASSGQLSNQPQHF

V gene: TRBV6-5
clone size: NA
D gene: NA
J gene: TRBJ2-7
CDR3 DNA: TGTGCCAGCACCCCGGTAGGAGCGGACTCGGAGCAGTACTTC
CDR3 protein: CASTPVGADSEQYF

V gene: TRBV28
clone size: NA
D gene: TRBD1
J gene: TRBJ1-5
CDR3 DNA: TGTGCCAGCAGTCCCGCCGACAGGGCGAACCCCCAGCATTTT
CDR3 protein: CASSPADRANPQHF